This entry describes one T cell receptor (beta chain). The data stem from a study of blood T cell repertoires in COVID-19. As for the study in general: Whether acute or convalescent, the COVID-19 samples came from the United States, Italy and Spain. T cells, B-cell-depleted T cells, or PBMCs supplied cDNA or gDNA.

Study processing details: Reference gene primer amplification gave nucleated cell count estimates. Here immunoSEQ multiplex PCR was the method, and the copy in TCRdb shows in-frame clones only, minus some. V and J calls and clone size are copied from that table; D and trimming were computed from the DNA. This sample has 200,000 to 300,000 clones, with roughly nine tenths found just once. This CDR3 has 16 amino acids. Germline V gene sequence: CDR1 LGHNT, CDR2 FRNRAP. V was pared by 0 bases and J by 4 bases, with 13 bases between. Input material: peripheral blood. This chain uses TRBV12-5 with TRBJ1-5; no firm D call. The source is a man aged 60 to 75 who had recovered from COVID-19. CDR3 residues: CASGLVLNTENQPQHF. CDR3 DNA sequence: TGTGCTAGTGGTTTGGTACTTAATACAGAGAATCAGCCCCAGCATTTT.